This TCR beta chain was sequenced in a study of blood T cell repertoires in COVID-19. Overall study: Samples of COVID-19 (acute and convalescent) were obtained from the United States, Italy and Spain. PBMCs, B-cell-depleted T cells, or T cells provided the cDNA or gDNA that made up the material.

Germline lookup yields CDR1 DFQATT and CDR2 SNEGSKA (reference sequence). Trimming pared 2 bases from V and 12 bases from J, leaving 11 bases between. The CDR3 runs 11 residues. In the study's own analysis: Reference gene primer amplification gave nucleated cell count estimates. Clones were read by immunoSEQ multiplex PCR, and TCRdb kept only the in-frame ones, dropping some. From that table come the V and J calls and clone size; the DNA was used to work out D and trimming. Found here are about 350,000 clones, about 90% of them singletons; the top ten hold 2.5% to 4%. The clonotype originates from a woman under 30 who had recovered from COVID-19. The chain carries TRBV20-1 and TRBJ2-1, with D tentatively TRBD2 (6 bases). The source material was peripheral blood. For the CDR3, the DNA is TGCAGTGCTAGATGGGGGACTGGGCAGTTCTTC. It encodes CSARWGTGQFF.